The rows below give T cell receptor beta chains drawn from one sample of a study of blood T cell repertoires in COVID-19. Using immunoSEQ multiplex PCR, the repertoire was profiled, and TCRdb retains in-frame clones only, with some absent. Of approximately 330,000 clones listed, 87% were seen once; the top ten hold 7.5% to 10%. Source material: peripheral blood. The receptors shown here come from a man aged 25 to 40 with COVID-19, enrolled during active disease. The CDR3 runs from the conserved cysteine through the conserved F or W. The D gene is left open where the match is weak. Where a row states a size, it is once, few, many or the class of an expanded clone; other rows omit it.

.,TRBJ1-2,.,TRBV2,TGTGCCAGCAGACTACTGACGGCGACCTATGGCTACACCTTC,CASRLLTATYGYTF
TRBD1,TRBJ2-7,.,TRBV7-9,TGTGCCAGCAGCTCCCCCCGGACAGGGGGGACCACCAGCTACGAGCAGTACTTC,CASSSPRTGGTTSYEQYF
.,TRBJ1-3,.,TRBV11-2,TGTGCCAGCAGCCGGGGGACGGCAATCTCTGGAAACACCATATATTTT,CASSRGTAISGNTIYF
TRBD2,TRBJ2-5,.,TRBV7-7,TGTGCCAGCAGCTTAGGGCGGGGGGGCCAAGGAGAGACCCAGTACTTC,CASSLGRGGQGETQYF
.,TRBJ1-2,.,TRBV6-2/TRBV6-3,TGTGCCAGCAGTTACTCAGTGGCAGTAAACTATGGCTACACCTTC,CASSYSVAVNYGYTF
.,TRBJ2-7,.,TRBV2,TGTGCCACTGTCCCCACAGGTAGTTCCTACGAGCAGTACTTC,CATVPTGSSYEQYF
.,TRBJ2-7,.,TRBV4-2,TGTGCCAGCAGCCACCTACAGGTCTCCTACGAGCAGTACTTC,CASSHLQVSYEQYF
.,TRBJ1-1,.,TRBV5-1,TGCGCCAGCAGCAGCAACCAGGGGAGAGTCACTGAAGCTTTCTTT,CASSSNQGRVTEAFF
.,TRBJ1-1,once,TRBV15,TGTGCCACCAGCAGAGTAAAGGGGGTAATGAACACTGAAGCTTTCTTT,CATSRVKGVMNTEAFF
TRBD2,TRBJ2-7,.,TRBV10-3,TGTGCCATCAGTGAGGTTAGCGGGTCCGGCGAGCAGTACTTC,CAISEVSGSGEQYF
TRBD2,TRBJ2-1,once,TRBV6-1,TGTGCCAGCAGTGAACTAGCGGGGGGGCCGATCTCCTACAATGAGCAGTTCTTC,CASSELAGGPISYNEQFF
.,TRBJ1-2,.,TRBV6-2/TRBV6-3,TGTGCCAGCAGCACCACAGGCTCGGGCTACACCTTC,CASSTTGSGYTF
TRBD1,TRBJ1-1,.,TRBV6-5,TGTGCCAGCAATAACAGGGGGACCACTGAAGCTTTCTTT,CASNNRGTTEAFF
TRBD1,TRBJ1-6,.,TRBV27,TGTGCCAGCAGTTTATGGGTCGGGCAGGGGGACAATTCACCCCTCCACTTT,CASSLWVGQGDNSPLHF
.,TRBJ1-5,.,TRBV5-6,TGTGCCAGCAGCTTGCAGGGCCTCAATCAGCCCCAGCATTTT,CASSLQGLNQPQHF
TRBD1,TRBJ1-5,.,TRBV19,TGTGCCAGTAGTATATTTCCGGGACAGGGAGGTAATCAGCCCCAGCATTTT,CASSIFPGQGGNQPQHF
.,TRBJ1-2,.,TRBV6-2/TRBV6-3,TGTGCCAGCAGTTACCAACAGGGCGATCGCTACACCTTC,CASSYQQGDRYTF
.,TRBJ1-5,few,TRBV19,TGTGCCAGTAGTCCCCGGAGGGCAGTAGATAGCAATCAGCCCCAGCATTTT,CASSPRRAVDSNQPQHF
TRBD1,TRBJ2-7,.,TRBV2,TGTGCCAGCATTACCAAGGACAGGGTCTCCTACGAGCAGTACTTC,CASITKDRVSYEQYF
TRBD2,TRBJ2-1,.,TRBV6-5,TGTGCCAGCACCCCACGACTAGCTAACGATGAGCAGTTCTTC,CASTPRLANDEQFF
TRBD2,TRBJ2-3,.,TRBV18,TGTGCCAGCTCACGTTATGAGCGGGGGAGCACAGATACGCAGTATTTT,CASSRYERGSTDTQYF
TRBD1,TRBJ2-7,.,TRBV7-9,TGTGCCAGCAGCTTTCAACAGGGGCTAACCTACGAGCAGTACTTC,CASSFQQGLTYEQYF
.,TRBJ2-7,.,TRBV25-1,TGTGCCAGCAGTGAAAGGAGGTTGGTTCTAGTCCCCTACGAGCAGTACTTC,CASSERRLVLVPYEQYF
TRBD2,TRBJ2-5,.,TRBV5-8,TGTGCCAGCAGGGAGGAGCGGGGAAGGCAAGAGACCCAGTACTTC,CASREERGRQETQYF
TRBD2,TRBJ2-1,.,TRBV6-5,TGTGCCAGCGGGACTAGCCCATACAATGAGCAGTTCTTC,CASGTSPYNEQFF
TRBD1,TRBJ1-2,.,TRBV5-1,TGCGCCAGCAGCGAGACAGGGCTCAGTGGCTACACCTTC,CASSETGLSGYTF
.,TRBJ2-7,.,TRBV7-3,TGTGCCAGCAGCTTTTCTCCAGGGGTCGGGTACGAGCAGTACTTC,CASSFSPGVGYEQYF
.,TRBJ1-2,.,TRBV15,TGTGCCACCAGCAGAGATAACGGGAACAACTATGGCTACACCTTC,CATSRDNGNNYGYTF
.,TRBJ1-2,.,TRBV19,TGTGCCAGTACTCTCGGAGGGAACTATGGCTACACCTTC,CASTLGGNYGYTF
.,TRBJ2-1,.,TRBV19,TGTGCCAGTAGTATAGGGGAAATGAGCGGGTACTCTAGGGGGCAGTTCTTC,CASSIGEMSGYSRGQFF
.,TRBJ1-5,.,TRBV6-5,TGTGCCAGCAGCCTCCGGGAAATTAATCAGCCCCAGCATTTT,CASSLREINQPQHF
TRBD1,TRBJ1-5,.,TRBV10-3,TGTGCCATCAGTAGGGACAGGGGATTCAATCAGCCCCAGCATTTT,CAISRDRGFNQPQHF
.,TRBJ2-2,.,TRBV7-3,TGTGCCAGCAGCTTACGGCGCGGGGTAAACACCGGGGAGCTGTTTTTT,CASSLRRGVNTGELFF
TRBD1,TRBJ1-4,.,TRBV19,TGTGCCAGTAGTACAGAGACAGGGTTAAGCGAAAAACTGTTTTTT,CASSTETGLSEKLFF
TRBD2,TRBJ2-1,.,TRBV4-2,TGTGCCAGCAGCCAAGACGGCGGGGGGGCGTACAATGAGCAGTTCTTC,CASSQDGGGAYNEQFF
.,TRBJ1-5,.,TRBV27,TGTGCCAGCAGTGGGGTCGGCGGACAGTTTTATAGCAATCAGCCCCAGCATTTT,CASSGVGGQFYSNQPQHF
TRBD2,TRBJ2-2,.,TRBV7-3,TGTGCCAGCAGCGCCCAACAGCGGGCGGGGGGAACCGGGGAGCTGTTTTTT,CASSAQQRAGGTGELFF